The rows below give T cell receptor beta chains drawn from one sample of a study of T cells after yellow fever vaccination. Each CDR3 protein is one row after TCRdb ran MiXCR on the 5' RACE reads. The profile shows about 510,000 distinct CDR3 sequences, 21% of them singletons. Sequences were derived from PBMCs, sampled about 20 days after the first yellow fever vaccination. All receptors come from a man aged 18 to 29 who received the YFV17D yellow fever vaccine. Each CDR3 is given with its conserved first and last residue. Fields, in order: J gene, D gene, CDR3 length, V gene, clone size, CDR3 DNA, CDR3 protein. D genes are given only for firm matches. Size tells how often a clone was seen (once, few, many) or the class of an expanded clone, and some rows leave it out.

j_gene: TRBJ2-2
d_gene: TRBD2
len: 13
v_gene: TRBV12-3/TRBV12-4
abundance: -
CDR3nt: TGTGCCAGCACCTGGGGGGGCACCGGGGAGCTGTTTTTT
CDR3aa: CASTWGGTGELFF

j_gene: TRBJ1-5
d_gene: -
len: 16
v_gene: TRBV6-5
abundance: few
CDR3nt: TGTGCCAGCAGTTACTCGGGGAAATTTAGCAATCAGCCCCAGCATTTT
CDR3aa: CASSYSGKFSNQPQHF

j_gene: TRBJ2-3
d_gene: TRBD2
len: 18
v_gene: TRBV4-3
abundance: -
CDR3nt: TGCGCCAGCAGCCAAGATGCGATAGCGGGGGGGAGCACAGATACGCAGTATTTT
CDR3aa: CASSQDAIAGGSTDTQYF

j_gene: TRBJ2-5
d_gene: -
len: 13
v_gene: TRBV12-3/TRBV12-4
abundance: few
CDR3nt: TGTGCCAGCAGTCCAGGGATAGGGGGGACCCAGTACTTC
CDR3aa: CASSPGIGGTQYF

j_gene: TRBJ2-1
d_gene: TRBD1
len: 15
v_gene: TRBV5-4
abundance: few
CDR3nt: TGTGCCAGCAGCTTCACAGGGGGCGCGGCCAATGAGCAGTTCTTC
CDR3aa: CASSFTGGAANEQFF

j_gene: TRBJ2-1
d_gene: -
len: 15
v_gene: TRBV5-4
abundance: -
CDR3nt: TGTGCCAGCAGTAAAGACCTCGGCGGCTACAATGAGCAGTTCTTC
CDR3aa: CASSKDLGGYNEQFF

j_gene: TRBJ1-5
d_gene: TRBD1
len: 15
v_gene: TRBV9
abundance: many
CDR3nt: TGTGCCAGCAGCCCAGACAGGGCGACTCATCAGCCCCAGCATTTT
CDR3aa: CASSPDRATHQPQHF

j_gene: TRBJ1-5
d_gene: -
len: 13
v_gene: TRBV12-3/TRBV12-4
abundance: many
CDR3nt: TGTGCCAGCAGGCTGACAGGACGTCAGCCCCAGCATTTT
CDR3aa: CASRLTGRQPQHF

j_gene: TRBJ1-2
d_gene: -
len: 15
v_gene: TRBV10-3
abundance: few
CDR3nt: TGTGCCATCAGTGAGTCGTGGGCTCTTAACTATGGCTACACCTTC
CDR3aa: CAISESWALNYGYTF

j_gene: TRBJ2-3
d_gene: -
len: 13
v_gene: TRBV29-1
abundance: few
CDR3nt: TGCAGCGCACTGGGCGGGGCAGCGGTAAGGCAGTATTTT
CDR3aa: CSALGGAAVRQYF

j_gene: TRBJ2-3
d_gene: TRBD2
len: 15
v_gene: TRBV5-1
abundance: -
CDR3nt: TGCGCCAGCAGCTCGGGAGGCCGATTGGCAGATACGCAGTATTTT
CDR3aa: CASSSGGRLADTQYF

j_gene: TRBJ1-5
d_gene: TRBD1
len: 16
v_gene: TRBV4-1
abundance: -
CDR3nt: TGCGCCAGCAGCCAAGAGGGGACAGGGGTAGGTCAGCCCCAGCATTTT
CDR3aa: CASSQEGTGVGQPQHF

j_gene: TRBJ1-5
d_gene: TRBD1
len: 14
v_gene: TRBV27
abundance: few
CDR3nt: TGTGCCAGCAGTAGGGACAGGGTCAATCAGCCCCAGCATTTT
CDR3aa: CASSRDRVNQPQHF

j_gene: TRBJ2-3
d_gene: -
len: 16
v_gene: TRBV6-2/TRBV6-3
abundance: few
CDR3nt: TGTGCCAGCAGTTACGGGGGACGGACGCTCACAGATACGCAGTATTTT
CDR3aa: CASSYGGRTLTDTQYF

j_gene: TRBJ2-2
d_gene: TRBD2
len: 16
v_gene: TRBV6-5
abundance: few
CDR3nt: TGTGCCAGCAGCTTACTAGCGGGGGGGCCGACCGGGGAGCTGTTTTTT
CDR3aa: CASSLLAGGPTGELFF

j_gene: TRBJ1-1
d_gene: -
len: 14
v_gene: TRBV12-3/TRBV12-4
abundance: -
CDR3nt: TGTGCCAGCAGCCTTAGACGGATGAACACTGAAGCTTTCTTT
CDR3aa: CASSLRRMNTEAFF

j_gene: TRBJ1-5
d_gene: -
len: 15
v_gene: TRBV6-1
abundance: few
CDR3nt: TGTGCCAGCAGTGACTATGGGGCCCTCAATCAGCCCCAGCATTTT
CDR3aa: CASSDYGALNQPQHF

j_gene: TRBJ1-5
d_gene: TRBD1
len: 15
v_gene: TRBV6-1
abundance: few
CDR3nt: TGTGTCACCCGTCGCCGGGACAGGGAGTATCAGCCCCAGCATTTT
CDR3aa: CVTRRRDREYQPQHF

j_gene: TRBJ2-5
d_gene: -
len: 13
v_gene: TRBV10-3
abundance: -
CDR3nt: TGTGCCATCATGGGGGACAAGCAAGAGACCCAGTACTTC
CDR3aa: CAIMGDKQETQYF

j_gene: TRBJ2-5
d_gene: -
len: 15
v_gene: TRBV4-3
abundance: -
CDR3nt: TGCGCCAGCAGCCAAGACGAGCGCGCGGGGGAGACCCAGTACTTC
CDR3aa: CASSQDERAGETQYF

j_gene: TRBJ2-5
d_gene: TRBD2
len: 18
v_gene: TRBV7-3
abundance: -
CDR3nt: TGTGCCAGCAGCTTAAAGGGCGCTGCGGGGGGGCGAGCAGAGACCCAGTACTTC
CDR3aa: CASSLKGAAGGRAETQYF

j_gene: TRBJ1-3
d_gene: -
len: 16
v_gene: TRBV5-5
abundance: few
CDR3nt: TGTGCCAGCAGCTTGGTGGGGAGCCGTTCGGGAAACACCATATATTTT
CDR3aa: CASSLVGSRSGNTIYF

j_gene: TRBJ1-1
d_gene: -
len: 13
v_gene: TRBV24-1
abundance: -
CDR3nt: TGTGCCACCAGTGACCGGGCTGGAGCTGAAGCTTTCTTT
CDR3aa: CATSDRAGAEAFF

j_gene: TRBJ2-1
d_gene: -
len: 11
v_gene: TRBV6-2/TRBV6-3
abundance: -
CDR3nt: TGTGCCAGCAGTCAGGGGTCTGAGCAGTTCTTC
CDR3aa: CASSQGSEQFF

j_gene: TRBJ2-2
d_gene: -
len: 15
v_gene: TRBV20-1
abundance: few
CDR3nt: TGCAGTGCTAGGCCCGGACAGCTAAACACCGGGGAGCTGTTTTTT
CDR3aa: CSARPGQLNTGELFF

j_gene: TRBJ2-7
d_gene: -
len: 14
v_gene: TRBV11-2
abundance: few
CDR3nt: TGTGCCAGCAGCTCAAGTGAGGTTCCCTACGAGCAGTACTTC
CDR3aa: CASSSSEVPYEQYF

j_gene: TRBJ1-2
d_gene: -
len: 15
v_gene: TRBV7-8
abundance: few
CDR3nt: TGTGCCAGCAGCTTAGGGCACGGCCAGGAATTTGGCTACACCTTC
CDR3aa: CASSLGHGQEFGYTF

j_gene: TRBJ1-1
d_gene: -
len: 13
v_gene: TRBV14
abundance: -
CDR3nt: TGTGCCAGCAGCCAAGTGAAAGAAGGGCATGCTTTCTTT
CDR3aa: CASSQVKEGHAFF

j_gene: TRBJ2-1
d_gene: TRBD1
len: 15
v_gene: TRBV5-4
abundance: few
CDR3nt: TGTGCCAGCGGCTTTGGAGACAGGGGCTACAATGAGCAGTTCTTC
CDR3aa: CASGFGDRGYNEQFF

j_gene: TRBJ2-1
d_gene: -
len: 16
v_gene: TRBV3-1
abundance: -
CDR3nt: TGTGCCAGCAGCCAAGCGCCCCTCCTAGGCTACAATGAGCAGTTCTTC
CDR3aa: CASSQAPLLGYNEQFF

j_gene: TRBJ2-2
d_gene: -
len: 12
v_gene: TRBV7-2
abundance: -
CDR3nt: TGTGCCAGCAGCTTCACAGGAGGGGAGCTGTTTTTT
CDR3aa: CASSFTGGELFF

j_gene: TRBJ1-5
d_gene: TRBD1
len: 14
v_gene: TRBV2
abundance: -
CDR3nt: TGTGCCAGCACCAAGGACAGGGCCAATCAGCCCCAGCATTTT
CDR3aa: CASTKDRANQPQHF

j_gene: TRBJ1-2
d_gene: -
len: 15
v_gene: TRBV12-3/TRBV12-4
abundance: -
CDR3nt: TGTGCCAGCAGTTTTCCAGGCGCGGGCAACTATGGCTACACCTTC
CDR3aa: CASSFPGAGNYGYTF

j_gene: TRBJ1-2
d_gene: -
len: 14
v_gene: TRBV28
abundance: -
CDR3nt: TGTGCCAGCAGCTGGGCCTCAGGGGACTATGGCTACACCTTC
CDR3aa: CASSWASGDYGYTF

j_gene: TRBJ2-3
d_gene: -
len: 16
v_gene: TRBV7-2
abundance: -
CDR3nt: TGTGCCAGCAGCTTAGATAATCACCGTAGCACAGATACGCAGTATTTT
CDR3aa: CASSLDNHRSTDTQYF

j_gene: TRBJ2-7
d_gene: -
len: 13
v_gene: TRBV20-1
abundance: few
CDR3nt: TGCAGTGCTACGGAGACCCCGTCCTACGAGCAGTACTTC
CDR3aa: CSATETPSYEQYF

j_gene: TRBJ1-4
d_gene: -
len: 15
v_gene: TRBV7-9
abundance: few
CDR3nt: TGTGCCAGCAGCTCGTTCAAGACGAAAGCTGAAAAACTGTTTTTT
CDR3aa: CASSSFKTKAEKLFF

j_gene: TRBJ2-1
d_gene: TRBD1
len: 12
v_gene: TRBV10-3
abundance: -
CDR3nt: TGTGCCACCGGGACAGGGGAGAATGAGCAGTTCTTC
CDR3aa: CATGTGENEQFF

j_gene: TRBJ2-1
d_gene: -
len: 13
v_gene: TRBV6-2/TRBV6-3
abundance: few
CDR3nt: TGTGCCAGCAGTGGACAGATCTACAATGAGCAGTTCTTC
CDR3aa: CASSGQIYNEQFF

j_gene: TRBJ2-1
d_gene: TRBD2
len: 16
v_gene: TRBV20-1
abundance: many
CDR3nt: TGCAGTGCTCAGCTAGCGGGGGCCGTTTCCTACAATGAGCAGTTCTTC
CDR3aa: CSAQLAGAVSYNEQFF

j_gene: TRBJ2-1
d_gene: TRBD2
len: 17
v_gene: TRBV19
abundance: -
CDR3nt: TGTGCCAGTAGTATTTGGGCTAGCGGGTTCTCCTACAATGAGCAGTTCTTC
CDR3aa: CASSIWASGFSYNEQFF

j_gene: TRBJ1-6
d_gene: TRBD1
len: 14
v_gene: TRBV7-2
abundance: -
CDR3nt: TGTGCCAGCAGCCCAGACAGGGATAATTCACCCCTCCACTTT
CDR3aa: CASSPDRDNSPLHF

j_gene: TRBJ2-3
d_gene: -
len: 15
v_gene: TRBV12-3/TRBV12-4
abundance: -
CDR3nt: TGTGCCAGCAGTTTATCAGTGGATAGCACAGATACGCAGTATTTT
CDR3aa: CASSLSVDSTDTQYF

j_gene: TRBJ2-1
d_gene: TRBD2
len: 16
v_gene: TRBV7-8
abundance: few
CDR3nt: TGTGCCAGCAGCTTGGGCGGGGGACCTTCCTACAATGAGCAGTTCTTC
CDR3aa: CASSLGGGPSYNEQFF

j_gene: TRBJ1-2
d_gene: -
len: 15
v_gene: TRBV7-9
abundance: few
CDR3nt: TGTGCCAGCAGCACTGACAGCCTTGCCCTCTATGGCTACACCTTC
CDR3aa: CASSTDSLALYGYTF

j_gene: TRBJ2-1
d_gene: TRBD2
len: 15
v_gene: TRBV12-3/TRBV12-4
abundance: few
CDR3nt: TGTGCCAGCAGTGGACTAGCGGGGGTCTACAATGAGCAGTTCTTC
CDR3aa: CASSGLAGVYNEQFF

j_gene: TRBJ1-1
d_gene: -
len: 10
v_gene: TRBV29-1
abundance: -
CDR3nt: TGCAGCCCCTCGAGGGCTGAAGCTTTCTTT
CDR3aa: CSPSRAEAFF

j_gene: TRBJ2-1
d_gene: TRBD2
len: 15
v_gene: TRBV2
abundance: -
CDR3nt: TGTGCCAGCTGTGAGCGGGTAGCGGGGTACAATGAGCAGTTCTTC
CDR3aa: CASCERVAGYNEQFF

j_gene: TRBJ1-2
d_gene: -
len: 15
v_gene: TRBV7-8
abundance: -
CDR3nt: TGTGCCAGCAGCTCCGAATCGGCAGGGGTTCGGGGCTACACCTTC
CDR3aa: CASSSESAGVRGYTF

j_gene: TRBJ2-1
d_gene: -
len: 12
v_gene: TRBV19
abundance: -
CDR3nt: TGTGCCAGTAGTATCGTACTCAATGAGCAGTTCTTC
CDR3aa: CASSIVLNEQFF

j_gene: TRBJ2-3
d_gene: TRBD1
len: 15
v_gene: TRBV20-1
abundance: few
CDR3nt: TGCAGTGCTTCTAATCCGGGACAGGGGGGGGATACGCAGTATTTT
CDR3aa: CSASNPGQGGDTQYF

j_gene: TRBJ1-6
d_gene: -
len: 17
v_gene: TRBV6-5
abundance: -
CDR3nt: TGTGCCAGCAGTCTACGGGGTCCGAGCTCCTATAATTCACCCCTCCACTTT
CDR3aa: CASSLRGPSSYNSPLHF

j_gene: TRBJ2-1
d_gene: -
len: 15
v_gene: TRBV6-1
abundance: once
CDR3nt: TGTGCCAGCAGTCTTATGGTGTCGGGGATAGATGAGCAGTTCTTC
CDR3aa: CASSLMVSGIDEQFF